This passage covers 25 T cell receptor beta chains from one sample sequenced in a study of T cell responses to AZD1222 COVID-19 vaccine. Generated by immunoSEQ multiplex PCR, the TCRdb table keeps only in-frame clones and is missing some. The sample has 180,000 or so clones, about 88% seen once. The sample consisted of peripheral blood, taken on day 0 of AZD1222 vaccination. The receptors derive from an adult in good health.

A single count supports this clone. The genes are TRBV7-9 and TRBJ1-6; perhaps TRBD1 as D (5 bases). The CDR3 extends over 15 amino acids. Germline lookup yields CDR1 SEHNR and CDR2 FQNEAQ (reference sequence). The germline V and J ends were trimmed by 4 bases and 4 bases, with 11 bases remaining between them. The CDR3 DNA is TGTGCCAGCAGCTCTACAGGTGCTTATAATTCACCCCTCCACTTT. Encoded protein: CASSSTGAYNSPLHF.

This clone came up once. The chain joins TRBV5-6 to TRBJ2-3; D could derive from TRBD1 or TRBD2 (5 bases each). Germline lookup yields CDR1 SGHDT and CDR2 YYEEEE. The germline V and J ends were trimmed by 3 bases and 2 bases, with 10 bases remaining between them. The CDR3 totals 14 residues. In nucleotides, the CDR3 is TGTGCCAGCAGCTCGGGACCCAACACAGATACGCAGTATTTT. It codes for CASSSGPNTDTQYF.

The rearrangement uses TRBV2 and TRBJ1-2; TRBD1 matches at 8 bases. This CDR3 has 15 residues. Germline assignment: CDR1 SNHLY and CDR2 FYNNEI. The ends lost 6 bases at V and 4 bases at J; junction bases unmatched: 10. The CDR3 bases are TGTGCCAGCAGGTCGGGACAGGATAAAGGCTATGGCTACACCTTC. Its translation is CASRSGQDKGYGYTF.

The V and J genes are TRBV7-9 and TRBJ2-1, with 7 bases lining up with TRBD1. The V segment lost 6 bases and the J segment 8 bases; nucleotides outside the gene matches: 7. From germline, CDR1 is SEHNR and CDR2 FQNEAQ (reference sequence). The CDR3 extends over 13 amino acids. CDR3 in amino acids: CASRTGNGDEQFF. The CDR3 DNA sequence: TGTGCCAGCAGGACAGGGAATGGCGATGAGCAGTTCTTC.

The V gene is TRBV30, the J gene TRBJ2-1, with D perhaps matching TRBD1 (6 bases). CDR1 and CDR2 (germline): GTSNPN, SVGIG (reference sequence). The CDR3 runs to 16 residues. V gave up 2 bases and J gave up 3 bases, with 17 bases separating them. The CDR3 loop reads CAWSPTKDRYYNEQFF. Written as DNA, the CDR3 is TGTGCCTGGAGTCCCACAAAAGACAGGTACTACAATGAGCAGTTCTTC.

V gene TRBV19 combines with J gene TRBJ2-3, with D hard to call. The V end lost 5 bases, the J end lost 6 bases, and 9 bases lay between the germline ends. This CDR3 region has 12 residues. The germline CDR1 and CDR2 sequences are LNHDA and SQIVND (reference sequence). Here the CDR3 DNA reads TGTGCCAGTAGTGCTCACCGGGATACGCAGTATTTT. Residues: CASSAHRDTQYF.

This sequence joins TRBV29-1 and TRBJ2-1, with 12 bases lining up with TRBD2. V lost 6 bases and J lost 9; bases outside the gene matches: 9. The germline V gene encodes CDR1 SQVTM and CDR2 ANQGSEA. This CDR3 has 14 amino acids. CDR3 sequence (DNA): TGCAGCGTGTCGGGACTAGCGGGTAGCGGTGAGCAGTTCTTC. Its protein is CSVSGLAGSGEQFF.

J is TRBJ1-1 and V is TRBV27, with D uncertain. The CDR3 has 14 amino acids. Per the germline V gene, CDR1 is MNHEY and CDR2 is SMNVEV (reference sequence). V gave up 2 bases and J gave up 5 bases, with 12 bases separating them. CDR3 sequence reads: CASSLSPAGTEAFF. The CDR3 nucleotides read TGTGCCAGCAGTTTAAGCCCGGCGGGGACTGAAGCTTTCTTT.

The chain combines TRBV19 with TRBJ1-5; unclear D gene. The CDR3 covers 15 residues. Germline lookup yields CDR1 LNHDA and CDR2 SQIVND (reference sequence). V was cut by 4 bases and J by 0 bases, with 10 bases left in between. CDR3 region: CASSSRRNSNQPQHF. The CDR3 nucleotides read TGTGCCAGTAGTAGCAGGAGAAATAGCAATCAGCCCCAGCATTTT.

V is TRBV6-6 and J is TRBJ1-3; weak D call: TRBD1 (5 bases). The CDR3 totals 17 residues. Between the trimmed V and J ends, which lost 5 bases and 0 bases, there was a span of 17 bases. The germline gives CDR1 MNHNY, CDR2 SVGAGI (reference sequence). The CDR3 loop is CASSPISRASSGNTIYF. Written as DNA, the CDR3 is TGTGCCAGCAGTCCAATCTCCAGGGCTAGCTCTGGAAACACCATATATTTT.

The V and J genes are TRBV6-5 and TRBJ1-1; 7 positions match TRBD1. The V and J ends lost 6 bases and 2 bases, in that order; junction bases with no gene match: 9. CDR1 MNHEY and CDR2 SVGAGI come from the germline V gene. The CDR3 is made up of 15 amino acids. The CDR3 sequence: CASSRTGQRNTEAFF. DNA for the CDR3: TGTGCCAGCAGCCGGACGGGACAGAGAAACACTGAAGCTTTCTTT.

The genes are TRBV20-1 and TRBJ1-1; TRBD1 might be the D (5 bases). Deletions cut 3 bases from V and 2 bases from J, with 16 bases between. Per the germline V gene, CDR1 is DFQATT and CDR2 is SNEGSKA (reference sequence). CDR3 size: 15 residues. The CDR3 region has the DNA TGCAGTGCTAGTTTGTCAGGGAGGTCAAACACTGAAGCTTTCTTT. Protein sequence: CSASLSGRSNTEAFF.

This rearrangement joins TRBV7-2 to TRBJ2-7; D call uncertain. The CDR3 length is 12 residues. Germline loops: CDR1 SGHTA, CDR2 FQGNSA. V shed 1 base and J shed 7 bases, with 8 bases lying between them. The CDR3 region is CASSLELGEQYF. DNA of the CDR3: TGTGCCAGCAGCTTAGAGCTGGGGGAGCAGTACTTC. Complete variable domain (other parts from reference TRBV7-2 and TRBJ2-7): GAGVSQSPSNKVTEKGKDVELRCDPISGHTALYWYRQSLGQGLEFLIYFQGNSAPDKSGLPSDRFSAERTGGSVSTLTIQRTQQEDSAVYLCASSLELGEQYFGPGTRLTVT.

V usage is TRBV9 and J usage is TRBJ1-6, with D perhaps TRBD1 (5 bases). Germline CDR1 reads SGDLS; CDR2 reads YYNGEE. V gave up 1 base and J gave up 7 bases, with 12 bases separating them. CDR3 length equals 15 residues. For the CDR3, the DNA is TGTGCCAGCAGCGTACTGGGAGGGACCAATTCACCCCTCCACTTT. Encoded protein: CASSVLGGTNSPLHF.

This rearrangement joins TRBV7-8 to TRBJ2-4, with D possibly being TRBD1 or TRBD2 (5 bases each). V was pared by 5 bases and J by 0 bases, with 14 bases between. This CDR3 is 16 amino acids long. Germline V gene data show CDR1 as SGHVS and CDR2 as FQNEAQ. CDR3 protein: CASSQYEGLAKNIQYF. DNA for the CDR3: TGTGCCAGCAGCCAATATGAGGGGCTAGCCAAAAACATTCAGTACTTC.

The chain combines TRBV6-5 with TRBJ2-1; 10 bases line up with TRBD2. The CDR3 has 15 residues. The V gene's germline CDR1 is MNHEY and CDR2 SVGAGI. The V segment lost 7 bases and the J segment 8 bases; nucleotides outside the gene matches: 11. In DNA, the CDR3 is TGTGCCAGCACCAAGACCAGCGGGGGGGCCTATGAGCAGTTCTTC. Translated: CASTKTSGGAYEQFF.

The rearrangement joins TRBV23-1 to TRBJ1-5, with 7 bases lining up with TRBD1. TRBV23-1 is recorded as an ORF, its role being uncertain. The trim removed 8 bases at V and 7 bases at J, leaving 8 bases unmatched. This CDR3 has 13 residues. CDR3 amino acids: CASPKQGCQPQHF. The CDR3 nucleotides are TGCGCCAGCCCGAAACAGGGGTGCCAGCCCCAGCATTTT.

The V call is TRBV28, the J call TRBJ1-5, with 9 bases fitting TRBD1. Trimming took 8 bases from V and 2 from J; bases not matched to a gene: 10. There are 16 residues in the CDR3. Germline CDR1 MDHEN, CDR2 SYDVKM. CDR3 in DNA: TGTGCCAGCCAGACAGGGGGGCGGGCGGGCAATCAGCCCCAGCATTTT. Amino acids: CASQTGGRAGNQPQHF. Filled out from reference TRBV28 and TRBJ1-5, the complete variable domain reads DVKVTQSSRYLVKRTGEKVFLECVQDMDHENMFWYRQDPGLGLRLIYFSYDVKMKEKGDIPEGYSVSREKKERFSLILESASTNQTSMYLCASQTGGRAGNQPQHFGDGTRLSIL.

The chain has TRBV14 and TRBJ1-4; D not certain. The CDR3 has 16 amino acids. The germline V gene encodes CDR1 SGHDN and CDR2 FVKESK. With 0 bases removed from V and 1 base from J, the gap between germline ends came to 9 bases. CDR3 sequence reads: CASSQDGLGTNEKLFF. CDR3 sequence (DNA): TGTGCCAGCAGCCAAGATGGGTTAGGAACTAATGAAAAACTGTTTTTT.

CDR3 region: CASTFLDGRTDTQYF. The CDR3 DNA reads as TGTGCCAGCACTTTTCTGGACGGACGCACAGATACGCAGTATTTT. The genes are TRBV28 and TRBJ2-3; D remains ambiguous. V dropped 7 bases and J dropped 1 base, with 15 bases sitting between them. Germline V lookup: CDR1 MDHEN, CDR2 SYDVKM. This CDR3 region has 15 residues.

The rearrangement links TRBV7-6 to TRBJ2-3; D is perhaps TRBD2 (5 bases). V lost 5 bases to trimming and J lost 2 bases, with 14 bases between them. The CDR3 totals 15 residues. Germline assignment: CDR1 SGHVS and CDR2 FNYEAQ. The CDR3 DNA follows: TGTGCCAGCAGCCTCTACCCGGACTTCACAGATACGCAGTATTTT. As protein: CASSLYPDFTDTQYF.

This chain links TRBV29-1 with TRBJ2-3; 12 positions match TRBD2. The length of the CDR3 is 16 residues. Looked up from germline, CDR1 is SQVTM and CDR2 is ANQGSEA. The V gene end was trimmed by 1 base and the J gene end by 7 bases; junction bases not matched to a gene: 9. CDR3 DNA: TGCAGCGTTGAAGGTCTAGCGGGAGGGCGGGGTTATACGCAGTATTTT. Translated: CSVEGLAGGRGYTQYF.

Comment on this clone: This same CDR3 is encoded by further DNA sequences in the sample. The chain recombines TRBV11-3 with TRBJ2-1; possible D gene TRBD2, 5 bases. CDR3 length: 13 amino acids. Germline loops: CDR1 SGHNT, CDR2 YENEEA. Trimming cost V 3 bases and J 6 bases, with 9 bases left between them. CDR3 loop: CASSFEAGNEQFF. CDR3 bases: TGTGCCAGCAGCTTCGAGGCGGGCAATGAGCAGTTCTTC.

The chain is built from TRBV21-1 and TRBJ1-5; no check of the table's D call, TRBD1, against the DNA was made. TRBV21-1 is labeled a pseudogene. The CDR3 contains 18 residues. CDR3 sequence (DNA): TGTGCCAGCAGCGGTTACAAAAACCGAACCGATAGCAATCAGCCCCAGCATTTT. Its protein product is CASSGYKNRTDSNQPQHF.

The chain is built from TRBV4-1 and TRBJ1-4; D is ambiguous. The V gene lost 1 base and the J gene lost 8 bases, with 8 bases spanning the gap. The CDR3 consists of 13 residues. From germline, CDR1 is MGHRA and CDR2 YSYEKL. The CDR3 loop reads CASSQVTGEKLFF. Here the CDR3 DNA reads TGCGCCAGCAGCCAAGTAACGGGAGAAAAACTGTTTTTT.